The clone carrying this T cell receptor (beta chain) was counted a single time. The data are from a study of T cell responses to AZD1222 COVID-19 vaccine. Measured with immunoSEQ multiplex PCR; TCRdb has only the in-frame clones, and not every one. The repertoire holds 110,000 or so clones, with more than 70% as singletons. V lost 9 bases and J 7 bases, leaving 16 bases between the germline ends. Germline values: CDR1 MNHNS, CDR2 SASEGT. The CDR3 has 13 residues. Sample: peripheral blood, taken 28 days after the second AZD1222 dose. The chain recombines TRBV6-1 with TRBJ1-5; D is perhaps TRBD1 (5 bases). The sequence derives from an adult who received the AZD1222 COVID-19 vaccine. The CDR3 protein is CASTGAGTQPQHF. The DNA for the CDR3 is TGTGCCAGTACCGGGGCAGGGACCCAGCCCCAGCATTTT.